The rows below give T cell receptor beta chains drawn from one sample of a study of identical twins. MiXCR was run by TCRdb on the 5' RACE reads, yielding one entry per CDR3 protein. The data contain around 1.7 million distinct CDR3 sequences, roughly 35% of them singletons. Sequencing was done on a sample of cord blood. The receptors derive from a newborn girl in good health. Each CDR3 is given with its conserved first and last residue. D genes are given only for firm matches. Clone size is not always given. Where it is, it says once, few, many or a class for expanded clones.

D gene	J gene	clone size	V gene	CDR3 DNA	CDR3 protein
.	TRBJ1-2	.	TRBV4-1	TGCGCCAGCAGCCAAGGGCCGGACAGCTATGGCTACACCTTC	CASSQGPDSYGYTF
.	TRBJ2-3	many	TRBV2	TGTGCCAGCAGTGCTTTGGGAAGCACAGATACGCAGTATTTT	CASSALGSTDTQYF
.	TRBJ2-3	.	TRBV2	TGTGCCAGCGATTTCTCGGAGAATGAGCCCCGCACAGATACGCAGTATTTT	CASDFSENEPRTDTQYF
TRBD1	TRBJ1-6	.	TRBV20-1	TGCAGTGCTAGCAAGTCGACAGGGCGAAATTCACCCCTCCACTTT	CSASKSTGRNSPLHF
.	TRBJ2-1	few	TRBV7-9	TGTGCCAGCAGCTCCTTTTACAATGAGCAGTTCTTC	CASSSFYNEQFF
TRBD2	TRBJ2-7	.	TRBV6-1	TGTGCCAGCAGTGTAGAGCGGGGGGTGGGGAATGAGCAGTACTTC	CASSVERGVGNEQYF
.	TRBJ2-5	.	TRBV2	TGTGCCAGCAGTGGGCTCGGGTACAATGAGCAGTACTTC	CASSGLGYNEQYF
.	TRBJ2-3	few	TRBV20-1	TGCAGTGCTAGGCCCTTCTGGGGGAGGCGGACAGATATGCAGTATTTT	CSARPFWGRRTDMQYF
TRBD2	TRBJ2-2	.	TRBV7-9	TGTGCCAGCAGGCCTAATACTAGCGGGCTGAACACCGGGGAGCTGTTTTTT	CASRPNTSGLNTGELFF
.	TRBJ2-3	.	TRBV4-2	TGTGCCAGCAAACCTTGGGAGGCCGGTGATACGCAGTATTTT	CASKPWEAGDTQYF
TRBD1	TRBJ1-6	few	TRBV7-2	TGTGCCAGCAGCACTTATCAGGGGGCCGATAATTCACCCCTCCACTTT	CASSTYQGADNSPLHF
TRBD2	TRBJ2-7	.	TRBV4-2	TGTGCCAGCAGCCAAGATAGGCTAGCGGTCGACGAGCAGTACTTC	CASSQDRLAVDEQYF
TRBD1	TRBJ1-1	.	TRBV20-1	TGCAGTGCTAGCAGGGGACAGGGGGCCGCCTTTTCGACTGAAGCTTTCTTT	CSASRGQGAAFSTEAFF
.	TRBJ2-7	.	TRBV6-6	TGTGCCAGCAGTTACCCACGGGGCCCCTACGAGCAGTACTTC	CASSYPRGPYEQYF
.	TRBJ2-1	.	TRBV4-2	TGTGCCAGCAGCCAAGGAAGTACCACCTACAATGAGCAGTTCTTC	CASSQGSTTYNEQFF
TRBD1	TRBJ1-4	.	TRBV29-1	TGCAGCGTATCAGGGGGAAGGACTAATGAAAAACTGTTTTTT	CSVSGGRTNEKLFF
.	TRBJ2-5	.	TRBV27	TGTGCCAGCTCCAGGCAGCGACAGAAGACCCAGTACTTC	CASSRQRQKTQYF
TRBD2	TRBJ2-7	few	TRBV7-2	TGTGCCAGCAGCTTATGGGCGCGGGGGGCGCTCTACGAGCAGTACTTC	CASSLWARGALYEQYF
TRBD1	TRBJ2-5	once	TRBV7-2	TGTGCCAGCAGCTTGACAGGGCCCACGAACACCGGGGAGCTGTACTTC	CASSLTGPTNTGELYF
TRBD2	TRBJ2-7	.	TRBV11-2	TGTGCCAGCAGCTTACTGTTAGCGGGGGGCTACGAGCAGTACTTC	CASSLLLAGGYEQYF
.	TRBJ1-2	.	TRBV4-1	TGCGCCAGCAGCCAAGAAAAGATGGGGGTTAATGGCTACACCTTC	CASSQEKMGVNGYTF
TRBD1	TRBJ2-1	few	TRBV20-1	TGCAGTGCTCCTCGAAACAGGGGCAGACGGGATGAGCAGTTCTTC	CSAPRNRGRRDEQFF
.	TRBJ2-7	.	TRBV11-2	TGTGCCAGCAGCTCTTTTCGACTAGGCTACGAGCAGTACTTC	CASSSFRLGYEQYF
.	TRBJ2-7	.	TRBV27	TGTGCCAGCAGTATTGCCGGGACTTGGACCTACGAGCAGTACTTC	CASSIAGTWTYEQYF
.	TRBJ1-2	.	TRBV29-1	TGCAGCGTTGACGGGATTTGGGGGGACGGCTACACCTTC	CSVDGIWGDGYTF